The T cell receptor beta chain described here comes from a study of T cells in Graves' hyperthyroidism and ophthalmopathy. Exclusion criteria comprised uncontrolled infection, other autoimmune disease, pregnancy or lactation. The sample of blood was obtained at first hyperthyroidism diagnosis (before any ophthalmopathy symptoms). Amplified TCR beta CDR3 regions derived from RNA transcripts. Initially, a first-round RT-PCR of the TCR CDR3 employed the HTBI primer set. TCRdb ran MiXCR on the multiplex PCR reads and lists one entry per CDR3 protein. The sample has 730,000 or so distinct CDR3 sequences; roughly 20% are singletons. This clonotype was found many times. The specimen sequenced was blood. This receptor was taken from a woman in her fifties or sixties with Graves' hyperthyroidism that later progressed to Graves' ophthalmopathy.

CDR3 sequence: CASSSTGTGGRQPQHF. The CDR3 nucleotides are TGTGCCAGCAGTTCAACCGGGACAGGCGGTCGTCAGCCCCAGCATTTT. The chain carries TRBV12-3 or TRBV12-4 and TRBJ1-5; 8 bases map to TRBD1. The CDR3 covers 16 residues. V was clipped by 4 bases and J by 6 bases; unmatched bases: 11.